This is a list of T cell receptor beta chains from one sample in a study of blood T cell repertoires in COVID-19. Profiling relied on immunoSEQ multiplex PCR, and the TCRdb table lists in-frame clones only, not all of them. The sample has more than 85,000 clones; around nine tenths are singletons. Sequencing was carried out using peripheral blood. The receptors stem from a woman in her 70s with acute or convalescent COVID-19. The CDR3 runs from the conserved cysteine through the conserved F or W. Fields, in order: CDR3 DNA, CDR3 protein, J gene, V gene, clone size, D gene. A D gene is named only where the DNA matches it firmly. A clone size is listed for some rows: how often the clone was seen (once, few, many), or a class if it is expanded.

TGTGCCAGCAGCCAGGACAGTAGCAATCAGCCCCAGCATTTT | CASSQDSSNQPQHF | TRBJ1-5 | TRBV5-6 | . | .
TGTGCCAGCAGCCCTAGACTAGCGGGCCAAGAGACCCAGTACTTC | CASSPRLAGQETQYF | TRBJ2-5 | TRBV3-1/TRBV3-2 | . | TRBD2
TGCGCCAGCAGCTTGGATCTAGGGGGACAAGAGACCCAGTACTTC | CASSLDLGGQETQYF | TRBJ2-5 | TRBV5-1 | . | .
TGTGCCAGCAGCCAAGGTGGCAGTTATAATTCACCCCTCCACTTT | CASSQGGSYNSPLHF | TRBJ1-6 | TRBV14 | . | .
TGTGCCAGCAGCTTAGTCCCCTATAGCAATCAGCCCCAGCATTTT | CASSLVPYSNQPQHF | TRBJ1-5 | TRBV7-2 | . | .
TGTGCCAGTAGTATCGGCGGGGATAGCACCGGGGAGCTGTTTTTT | CASSIGGDSTGELFF | TRBJ2-2 | TRBV19 | once | .
TGTGCCAGCAGTTACTCGCCCGGGAAGCATGGCTACACCTTC | CASSYSPGKHGYTF | TRBJ1-2 | TRBV6-5 | once | .
TGTGCCAGCAGTGATCGGACAGCGAATCAGCCCCAGCATTTT | CASSDRTANQPQHF | TRBJ1-5 | TRBV2 | . | .
TGTGCCAGTAGTATTCGGGACAGGCCCCCGCATTTT | CASSIRDRPPHF | TRBJ1-5 | TRBV19 | few | TRBD1
TGTGCCAGCAGCTTTGACAGGGGCTATGGCTACACCTTC | CASSFDRGYGYTF | TRBJ1-2 | TRBV13 | . | TRBD1
TGTGCCAGCAGCTTGGATCCAGGGAGGGACACTGAAGCTTTCTTT | CASSLDPGRDTEAFF | TRBJ1-1 | TRBV5-5 | . | .
TGTGCCAGTAATAGACAGGGATACACTGAAGCTTTCTTT | CASNRQGYTEAFF | TRBJ1-1 | TRBV27 | . | TRBD1
TGCAGCGTCGCTGACAGGGGAGGTACTGAAGCTTTCTTT | CSVADRGGTEAFF | TRBJ1-1 | TRBV29-1 | . | TRBD1
TGTGCCAGCAGATCCGGGACAGGGGACACCGGGGAGCTGTTTTTT | CASRSGTGDTGELFF | TRBJ2-2 | TRBV27 | . | TRBD1
TGTGCCAGCAGATTTACCGGGACTCCGCAGTATTTT | CASRFTGTPQYF | TRBJ2-3 | TRBV28 | once | .
TGTGCCAGCAGCCAAGCGAATGAGCAGTTCTTC | CASSQANEQFF | TRBJ2-1 | TRBV3-1/TRBV3-2 | . | .
TGTGCCAGCAGCAGAGACAGAAATCAGCCCCAGCATTTT | CASSRDRNQPQHF | TRBJ1-5 | TRBV3-1/TRBV3-2 | . | .
TGTGCCAGCAGCGTAGAGGCCAGGGTCCGCACAGATACGCAGTATTTT | CASSVEARVRTDTQYF | TRBJ2-3 | TRBV9 | . | .
TGCGCCAGCAGCCAAAGTGGGGCTGGGGGGTATGAGCCCCAGCATTTT | CASSQSGAGGYEPQHF | TRBJ1-5 | TRBV4-1 | . | .
TGTGCCAGCAGCTTGACCGGGACAGGGCTTGGAACTAATGAAAAACTGTTTTTT | CASSLTGTGLGTNEKLFF | TRBJ1-4 | TRBV5-5 | . | TRBD1
TGTGCCAGCAGCGTGCCGTACAGGGGGCGGGTGACTGAAGCTTTCTTT | CASSVPYRGRVTEAFF | TRBJ1-1 | TRBV5-8 | few | TRBD1
TGCAGCGTTGAAGAGCCTCCGGGACAGGGGATTAGGGGCACTGAAGCTTTCTTT | CSVEEPPGQGIRGTEAFF | TRBJ1-1 | TRBV29-1 | . | TRBD1